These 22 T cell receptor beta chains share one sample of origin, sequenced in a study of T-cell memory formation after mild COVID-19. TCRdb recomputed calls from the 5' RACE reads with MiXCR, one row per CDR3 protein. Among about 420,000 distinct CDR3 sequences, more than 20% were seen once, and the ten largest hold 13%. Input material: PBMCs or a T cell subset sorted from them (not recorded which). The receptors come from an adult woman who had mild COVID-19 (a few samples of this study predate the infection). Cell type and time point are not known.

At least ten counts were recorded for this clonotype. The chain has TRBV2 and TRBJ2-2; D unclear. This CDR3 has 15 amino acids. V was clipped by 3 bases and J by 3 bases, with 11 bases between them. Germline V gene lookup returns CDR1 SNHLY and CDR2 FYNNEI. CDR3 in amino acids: CASSDPTEYTGELFF. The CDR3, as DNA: TGTGCCAGCAGTGATCCAACAGAATACACCGGGGAGCTGTTTTTT.

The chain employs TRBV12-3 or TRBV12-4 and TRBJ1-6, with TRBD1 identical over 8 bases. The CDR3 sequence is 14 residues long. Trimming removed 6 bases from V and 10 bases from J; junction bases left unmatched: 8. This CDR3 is CASSPGTGSSPLHF. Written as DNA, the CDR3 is TGTGCCAGCAGCCCCGGGACAGGTAGCTCACCCCTCCACTTT.

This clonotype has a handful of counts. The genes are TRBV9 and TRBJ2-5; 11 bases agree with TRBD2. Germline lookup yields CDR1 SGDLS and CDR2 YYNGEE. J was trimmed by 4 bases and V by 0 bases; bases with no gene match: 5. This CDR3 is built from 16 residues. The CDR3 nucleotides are TGTGCCAGCAGCGTAGCTGGGCTAGCGGGGGGAGAGACCCAGTACTTC. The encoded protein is CASSVAGLAGGETQYF.

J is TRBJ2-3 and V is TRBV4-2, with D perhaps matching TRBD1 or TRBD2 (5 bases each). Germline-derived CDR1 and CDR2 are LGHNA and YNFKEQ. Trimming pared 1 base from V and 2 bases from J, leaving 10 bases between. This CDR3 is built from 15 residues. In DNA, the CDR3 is TGTGCCAGCAGCCAAGGGGACCGTAACACAGATACGCAGTATTTT. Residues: CASSQGDRNTDTQYF.

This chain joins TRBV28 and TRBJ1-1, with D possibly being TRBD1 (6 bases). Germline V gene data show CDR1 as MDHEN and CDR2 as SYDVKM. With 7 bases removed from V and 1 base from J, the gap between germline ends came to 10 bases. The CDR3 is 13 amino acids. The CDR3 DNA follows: TGTGCCAGCATGGAGGGGGGGAACACTGAAGCTTTCTTT. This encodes CASMEGGNTEAFF. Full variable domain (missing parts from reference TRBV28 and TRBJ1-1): DVKVTQSSRYLVKRTGEKVFLECVQDMDHENMFWYRQDPGLGLRLIYFSYDVKMKEKGDIPEGYSVSREKKERFSLILESASTNQTSMYLCASMEGGNTEAFFGQGTRLTVV.

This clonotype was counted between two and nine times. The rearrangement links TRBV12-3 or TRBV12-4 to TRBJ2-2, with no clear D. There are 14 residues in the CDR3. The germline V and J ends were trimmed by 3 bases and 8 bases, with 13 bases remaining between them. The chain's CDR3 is CASSFRASFGELFF. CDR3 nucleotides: TGTGCCAGCAGTTTCCGGGCCTCGTTTGGGGAGCTGTTTTTT.

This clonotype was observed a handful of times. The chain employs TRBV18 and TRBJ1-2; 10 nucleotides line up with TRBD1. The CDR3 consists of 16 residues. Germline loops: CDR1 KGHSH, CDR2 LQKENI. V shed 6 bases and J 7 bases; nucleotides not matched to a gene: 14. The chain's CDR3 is CASSRGTGALGGGYTF. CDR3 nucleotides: TGTGCCAGCTCTCGAGGGACAGGGGCCCTCGGTGGTGGCTACACCTTC.

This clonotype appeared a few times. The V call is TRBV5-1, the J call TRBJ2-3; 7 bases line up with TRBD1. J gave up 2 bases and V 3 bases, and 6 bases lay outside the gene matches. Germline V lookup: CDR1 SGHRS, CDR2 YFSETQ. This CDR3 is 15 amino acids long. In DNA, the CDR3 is TGCGCCAGCAGCTCGACAGGGTCCTACACAGATACGCAGTATTTT. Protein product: CASSSTGSYTDTQYF.

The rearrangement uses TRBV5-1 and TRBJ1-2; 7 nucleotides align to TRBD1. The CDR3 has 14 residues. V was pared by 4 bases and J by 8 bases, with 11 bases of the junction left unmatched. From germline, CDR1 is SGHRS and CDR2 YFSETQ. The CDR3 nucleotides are TGCGCCAGCAGCCTACGCGGACAGGATCGAGGCTACACCTTC. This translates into CASSLRGQDRGYTF.

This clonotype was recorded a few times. CDR3 residues: CSVTSEPGGTQYF. The DNA of the CDR3 is TGCAGCGTAACTAGCGAGCCTGGGGGAACGCAGTATTTT. The V call is TRBV29-1, the J call TRBJ2-3; 7 bases are a match to TRBD2. Losses at the gene ends were 6 bases for V and 9 bases for J; bases not matched to a gene: 12. This CDR3 region has 13 residues. From germline, CDR1 is SQVTM and CDR2 ANQGSEA.

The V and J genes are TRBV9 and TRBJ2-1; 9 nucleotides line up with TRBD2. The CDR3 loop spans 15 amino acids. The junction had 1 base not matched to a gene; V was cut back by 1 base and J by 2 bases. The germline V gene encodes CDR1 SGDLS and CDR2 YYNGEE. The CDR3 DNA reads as TGTGCCAGCAGCGTACGCGGGGGGGCCTACAATGAGCAGTTCTTC. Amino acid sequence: CASSVRGGAYNEQFF.

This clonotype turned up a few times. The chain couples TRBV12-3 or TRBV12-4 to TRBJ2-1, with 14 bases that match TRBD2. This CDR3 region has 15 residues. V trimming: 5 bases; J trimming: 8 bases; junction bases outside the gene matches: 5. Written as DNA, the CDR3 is TGTGCCAGCAGTCGGACTAGCGGGGGGCGCCATGAGCAGTTCTTC. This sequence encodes CASSRTSGGRHEQFF.

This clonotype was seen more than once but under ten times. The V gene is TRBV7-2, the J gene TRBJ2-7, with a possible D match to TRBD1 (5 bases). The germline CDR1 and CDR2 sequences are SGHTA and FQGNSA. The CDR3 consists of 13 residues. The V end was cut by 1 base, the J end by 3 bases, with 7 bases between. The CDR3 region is CASSLGRVYEQYF. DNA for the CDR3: TGTGCCAGCAGCTTAGGCAGGGTCTACGAGCAGTACTTC.

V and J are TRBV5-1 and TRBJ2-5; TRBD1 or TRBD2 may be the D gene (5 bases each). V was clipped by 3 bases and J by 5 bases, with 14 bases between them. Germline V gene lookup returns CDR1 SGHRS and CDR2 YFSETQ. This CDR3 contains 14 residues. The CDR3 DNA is TGCGCCAGCAGCTACGGGACCGCGACGGAGACCCAGTACTTC. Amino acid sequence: CASSYGTATETQYF.

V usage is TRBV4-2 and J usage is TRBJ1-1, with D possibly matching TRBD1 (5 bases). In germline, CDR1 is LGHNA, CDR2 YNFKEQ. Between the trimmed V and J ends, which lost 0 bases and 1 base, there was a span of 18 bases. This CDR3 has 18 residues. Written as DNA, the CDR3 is TGTGCCAGCAGCCAAGAGCATTCAGGGCCCCTTGGGAACACTGAAGCTTTCTTT. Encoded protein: CASSQEHSGPLGNTEAFF.

CDR3 coding DNA: TGCGCCAGCAGTCAGGCAGGGAATTTTGGGGGGGCCAACGTCCTGACTTTC. This translates into CASSQAGNFGGANVLTF. The rearrangement links TRBV23-1 to TRBJ2-6; D might be TRBD1 (5 bases). TRBV23-1 belongs to the ORF category, with a function that is uncertain. V lost 3 bases, J lost 4 bases, and 16 bases lay in between. The CDR3 totals 17 residues.

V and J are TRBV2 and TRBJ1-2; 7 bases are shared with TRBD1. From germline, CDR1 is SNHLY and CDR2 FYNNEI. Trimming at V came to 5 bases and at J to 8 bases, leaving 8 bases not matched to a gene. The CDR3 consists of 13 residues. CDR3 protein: CASSPDRVGGYTF. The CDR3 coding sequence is TGTGCCAGCAGTCCTGACAGGGTGGGCGGCTACACCTTC.

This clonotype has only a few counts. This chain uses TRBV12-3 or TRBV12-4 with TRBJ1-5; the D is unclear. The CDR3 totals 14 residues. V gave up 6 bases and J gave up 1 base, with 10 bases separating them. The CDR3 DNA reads TGTGCCAGCAGCCAACCTGGGAGCAATCAGCCCCAGCATTTT. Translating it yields CASSQPGSNQPQHF.

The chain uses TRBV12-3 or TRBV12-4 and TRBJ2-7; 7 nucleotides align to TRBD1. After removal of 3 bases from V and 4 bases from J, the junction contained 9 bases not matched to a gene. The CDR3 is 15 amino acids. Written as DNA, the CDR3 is TGTGCCAGCAGTTTCCGGTTGACAGGGCCTTACGAGCAGTACTTC. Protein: CASSFRLTGPYEQYF.

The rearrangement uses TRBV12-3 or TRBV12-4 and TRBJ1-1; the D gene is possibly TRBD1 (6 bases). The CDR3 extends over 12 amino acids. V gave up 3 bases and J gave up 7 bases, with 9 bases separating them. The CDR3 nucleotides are TGTGCCAGCAGTTTTACAGGGATTGAAGCTTTCTTT. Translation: CASSFTGIEAFF.

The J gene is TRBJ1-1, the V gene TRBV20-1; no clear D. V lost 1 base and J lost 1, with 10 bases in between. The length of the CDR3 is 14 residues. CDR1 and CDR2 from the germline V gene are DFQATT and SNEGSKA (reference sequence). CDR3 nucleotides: TGCAGTGCTAGAGGGGCGGTGACGAACACTGAAGCTTTCTTT. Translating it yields CSARGAVTNTEAFF.

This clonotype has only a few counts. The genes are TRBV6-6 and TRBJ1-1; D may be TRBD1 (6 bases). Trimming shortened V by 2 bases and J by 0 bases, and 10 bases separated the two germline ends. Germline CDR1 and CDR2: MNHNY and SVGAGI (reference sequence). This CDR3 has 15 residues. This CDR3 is CASSYLDSVNTEAFF. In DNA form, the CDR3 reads TGTGCCAGCAGTTACCTGGACAGCGTGAACACTGAAGCTTTCTTT.